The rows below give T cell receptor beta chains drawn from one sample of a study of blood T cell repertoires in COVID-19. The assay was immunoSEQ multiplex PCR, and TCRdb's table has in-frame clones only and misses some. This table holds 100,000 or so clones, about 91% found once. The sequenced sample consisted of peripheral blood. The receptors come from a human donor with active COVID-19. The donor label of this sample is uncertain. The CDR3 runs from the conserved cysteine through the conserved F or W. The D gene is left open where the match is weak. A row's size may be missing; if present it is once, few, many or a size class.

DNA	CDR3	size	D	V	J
TGTGCCAGCAGCCAAGAGAGGAGCTACACCGGGGAGCTGTTTTTT	CASSQERSYTGELFF	NA	NA	TRBV4-2	TRBJ2-2
TGTGCCAGCAGTTACGGACAGGGGGCCCTGGAGACCCAGTACTTC	CASSYGQGALETQYF	NA	TRBD1	TRBV6-2/TRBV6-3	TRBJ2-5
TGTGCCAGCAGCCCCTATGGGACAGCGTATAATTCACCCCTCCACTTT	CASSPYGTAYNSPLHF	NA	TRBD1	TRBV11-1	TRBJ1-6
TGTGCCAGCAGTGAATCGGGGGACCATACGCAGTATTTT	CASSESGDHTQYF	NA	NA	TRBV2	TRBJ2-3
TGTGCCAGCTCACCGACAGGGGAAAGCGATTCACCCCTCCACTTT	CASSPTGESDSPLHF	NA	TRBD1	TRBV18	TRBJ1-6
TGCGCCAGCAGCTCTAACTCCGGTAGTCATGAAAAACTGTTTTTT	CASSSNSGSHEKLFF	NA	NA	TRBV5-1	TRBJ1-4
TGTGCCAGCAGCCCGGAGGGGATTAGGGTTTCTTACGAGCAGTACTTC	CASSPEGIRVSYEQYF	NA	NA	TRBV7-9	TRBJ2-7
TGTGCCAGCATCTCAGGGCCCGGGGAGCTGTTTTTT	CASISGPGELFF	NA	NA	TRBV2	TRBJ2-2
TGTGCCAGCAGCTTAGCGCGCAGGGATAACACTGAAGCTTTCTTT	CASSLARRDNTEAFF	NA	NA	TRBV7-9	TRBJ1-1
TGTGCCAGCTCACCCTTCAGGGGGTTTAGCACAGATACGCAGTATTTT	CASSPFRGFSTDTQYF	NA	TRBD1	TRBV18	TRBJ2-3
TGTGCCAGCAGCTTATCAGGGAACGGCGGGGAGCTGTTTTTT	CASSLSGNGGELFF	NA	NA	TRBV11-3	TRBJ2-2
TGTGCCGATTCAGCTGGCGGGGGGGCCGCCAGTTTGGATACGCAGTATTTT	CADSAGGGAASLDTQYF	NA	TRBD2	TRBV7-2	TRBJ2-3
TGTGCCAGTCACCCGAGACTCCTTCCCCCCGGGGAGCTGTTTTTT	CASHPRLLPPGELFF	NA	NA	TRBV6-5	TRBJ2-2
TGTGCCGTTGGGGGTTCAGGGGATCAGCCCCAGCATTTT	CAVGGSGDQPQHF	few	NA	TRBV7-9	TRBJ1-5
TGTGCCAGCATCGTGGGGACAGGCGACACCGGGGAGCTGTTTTTT	CASIVGTGDTGELFF	few	TRBD1	TRBV7-9	TRBJ2-2
TGTGCCAGCAGCTTAACGGGGCAGGCGCAGCAGTACTTC	CASSLTGQAQQYF	NA	NA	TRBV7-3	TRBJ2-7
TGCGCCACCAGACAGGGGTCCGAGGATCAGCCCCAGCATTTT	CATRQGSEDQPQHF	NA	TRBD1	TRBV10-2	TRBJ1-5
TGTGCCAGCAGTTATCCGTTGTATAGCAATCAGCCCCAGCATTTT	CASSYPLYSNQPQHF	NA	NA	TRBV6-2/TRBV6-3	TRBJ1-5
TGTGCCAGCAACGGACGGGATTCCTACGAGCAGTACTTC	CASNGRDSYEQYF	NA	NA	TRBV9	TRBJ2-7
TGTGCCAGCAGTTACCAAGGGACAGGGGAGCCTGGCTACACCTTC	CASSYQGTGEPGYTF	NA	TRBD1	TRBV27	TRBJ1-2
TGTGCCAGCCGGTGGTTTGCAAGCTCTGGAAACACCATATATTTT	CASRWFASSGNTIYF	NA	NA	TRBV28	TRBJ1-3